These 30 T cell receptor beta chains share one sample of origin, sequenced in a study of blood T cell repertoires in COVID-19. Using immunoSEQ multiplex PCR, the repertoire was profiled, and TCRdb retains in-frame clones only, with some absent. The repertoire holds 100,000 to 150,000 clones, with approximately 85% as singletons. The specimen sequenced was peripheral blood. The receptors stem from a woman aged 80 or older with COVID-19, enrolled during active disease.

The rearrangement links TRBV18 to TRBJ1-3; D is possibly TRBD1 (6 bases). From germline, CDR1 is KGHSH and CDR2 LQKENI. The CDR3 has 16 amino acids. V lost 0 bases, J lost 6 bases, and 15 bases lay in between. The CDR3 sequence is CASSPPITGKANTIYF. CDR3 nucleotide sequence: TGTGCCAGCTCACCACCGATCACAGGGAAAGCAAACACCATATATTTT.

This clone came up once. The chain combines TRBV11-3 with TRBJ2-7; the D gene is possibly TRBD1 (6 bases). The V gene lost 3 bases and the J gene lost 5 bases, with 11 bases spanning the gap. This CDR3 has 13 amino acids. The germline gives CDR1 SGHNT, CDR2 YENEEA. The CDR3 DNA is TGTGCCAGCAGCTTTTCCAGGGGCCACGAGCAGTACTTC. Residues: CASSFSRGHEQYF. Drawing the rest from reference TRBV11-3 and TRBJ2-7, the complete variable domain is EAGVVQSPRYKIIEKKQPVAFWCNPISGHNTLYWYLQNLGQGPELLIRYENEEAVDDSQLPKDRFSAERLKGVDSTLKIQPAELGDSAVYLCASSFSRGHEQYFGPGTRLTVT.

V usage is TRBV24-1 and J usage is TRBJ2-2, with 9 bases that match TRBD1. Germline CDR1 reads KGHDR; CDR2 reads SFDVKD. This CDR3 contains 16 residues. Unmatched junction bases numbered 3, after V lost 4 bases and J lost 1 base. CDR3 residues: CATSDPDRGNTGELFF. The CDR3 DNA follows: TGTGCCACCAGTGACCCGGACAGGGGGAACACCGGGGAGCTGTTTTTT.

This clone occurred once. The chain combines TRBV5-4 with TRBJ2-1, with TRBD1 identical over 8 bases. The J segment lost 6 bases and the V segment lost 3 bases, leaving 8 bases of the junction unmatched. This CDR3 contains 15 residues. CDR1 SGHNT and CDR2 YYREEE come from the germline V gene (reference sequence). DNA for the CDR3: TGTGCCAGCAGCTCCGGGACAGGCGACTTCAATGAGCAGTTCTTC. Protein sequence: CASSSGTGDFNEQFF. Filled out from reference TRBV5-4 and TRBJ2-1, the complete variable domain reads ETGVTQSPTHLIKTRGQQVTLRCSSQSGHNTVSWYQQALGQGPQFIFQYYREEENGRGNFPPRFSGLQFPNYSSELNVNALELDDSALYLCASSSGTGDFNEQFFGPGTRLTVL.

This clone showed up just a few times. V is TRBV3-1 (or the pseudogene TRBV3-2) and J is TRBJ1-2; D unresolved. This CDR3 comprises 13 residues. The V gene's germline CDR1 is LGHDT and CDR2 YNNKEL (reference sequence). V was clipped by 0 bases and J by 8 bases, with 10 bases between them. CDR3 DNA: TGTGCCAGCAGCCAAGAGTTTAGAGAGGGCTACACCTTC. Translated: CASSQEFREGYTF.

V gene TRBV10-3 combines with J gene TRBJ2-7, with D perhaps TRBD2 (6 bases). The V gene's germline CDR1 is ENHRY and CDR2 SYGVKD. The CDR3 consists of 13 residues. The ends were cut back, 3 bases at V and 4 bases at J, with 10 bases in the middle. The CDR3 reads CAISDSTSYEQYF. As DNA, the CDR3 is TGTGCCATCAGTGACTCGACTAGTTACGAGCAGTACTTC.

This rearrangement joins TRBV6-5 to TRBJ1-6; 9 nucleotides align to TRBD1. Germline values: CDR1 MNHEY, CDR2 SVGAGI. CDR3 length: 15 amino acids. J gave up 5 bases and V 6 bases, and 5 bases lay outside the gene matches. CDR3 sequence: CASRTGTGNNSPLHF. The CDR3 DNA is TGTGCCAGCAGAACTGGGACAGGGAATAATTCACCCCTCCACTTT.

This clone was observed a handful of times. V is TRBV2 and J is TRBJ1-2, with TRBD1 identical over 10 bases. Germline trimming cut 8 bases from V and 4 bases from J; bases unmatched to any gene: 7. Germline CDR1 SNHLY, CDR2 FYNNEI. The CDR3 spans 14 residues. The CDR3 loop reads CASDRDRGVYGYTF. The CDR3 DNA is TGTGCCAGCGACCGGGACAGGGGTGTCTATGGCTACACCTTC.

V usage is TRBV6-5 and J usage is TRBJ2-1; D unresolved. There are 12 residues in the CDR3. V lost 8 bases and J lost 9, with 14 bases in between. Per the germline V gene, CDR1 is MNHEY and CDR2 is SVGAGI. CDR3 DNA sequence: TGTGCCAGCGGTACCTCCACGGGTGAGCAGTTCTTC. It specifies CASGTSTGEQFF.

V and J are TRBV7-2 and TRBJ1-5; 9 nucleotides line up with TRBD1. Per the germline V gene, CDR1 is SGHTA and CDR2 is FQGNSA. The CDR3 is made up of 19 amino acids. V trimming: 0 bases; J trimming: 0 bases; junction bases outside the gene matches: 9. CDR3 in DNA: TGTGCCAGCAGCTTAGCCTCCGGGACAGGGAGCCTTAGCAATCAGCCCCAGCATTTT. Protein product: CASSLASGTGSLSNQPQHF.

The chain uses TRBV19 and TRBJ2-6; 8 nucleotides line up with TRBD1. Germline CDR1 reads LNHDA; CDR2 reads SQIVND (reference sequence). CDR3 length equals 15 residues. The V segment lost 5 bases and the J segment 12 bases; nucleotides outside the gene matches: 12. CDR3 nucleotide sequence: TGTGCCAGTAGTGCAGGGGGCGGACAGCGTATCGTCCTGACTTTC. Translation gives CASSAGGGQRIVLTF.

The sample holds one count of this clone. V is TRBV7-8 and J is TRBJ1-3; TRBD1 agrees at 7 bases. CDR1 and CDR2 from the germline V gene are SGHVS and FQNEAQ. The CDR3 sequence is 15 residues long. The V gene end was trimmed by 4 bases and the J gene end by 1 base; junction bases not matched to a gene: 4. CDR3 DNA sequence: TGTGCCAGCAGCTCCCCCAGGGGGTCTGGAAACACCATATATTTT. Its translation: CASSSPRGSGNTIYF.

J is TRBJ2-3 and V is TRBV4-2; possible D gene TRBD1, 6 bases. The V end lost 0 bases, the J end lost 2 bases, and 12 bases lay between the germline ends. CDR3 length equals 16 residues. In germline, CDR1 is LGHNA, CDR2 YNFKEQ. As DNA, the CDR3 is TGTGCCAGCAGCCAAGATGTAGGACAGACCACAGATACGCAGTATTTT. This translates into CASSQDVGQTTDTQYF.

The J gene is TRBJ2-7, the V gene TRBV5-6, with D tentatively TRBD2 (5 bases). V was trimmed by 4 bases and J by 6 bases, leaving 20 bases between them. Germline V gene lookup returns CDR1 SGHDT and CDR2 YYEEEE. The CDR3 spans 15 residues. CDR3 loop: CASSLRAGTRGEQYF. The DNA for the CDR3 is TGTGCCAGCAGCCTTAGGGCGGGTACTCGGGGCGAGCAGTACTTC.

The chain carries TRBV6-2 or TRBV6-3 and TRBJ2-4; tentatively, D is TRBD2 (6 bases). This CDR3 is built from 13 residues. Germline lookup yields CDR1 MNHEY and CDR2 SVGEGT. Trimming removed 3 bases at V and 7 bases at J, with 10 bases between. CDR3 DNA: TGTGCCAGCAGTTATACTAGCTCGAACATTCAGTACTTC. Translation: CASSYTSSNIQYF.

CDR3 coding DNA: TGCGCCAGCAGCCAAATCTTAGGAGGCGGTGGAAACATTCAGTACTTC. Translated: CASSQILGGGGNIQYF. V and J are TRBV4-3 and TRBJ2-4, with D possibly TRBD2 on 5 matching bases. Germline V gives CDR1 LGHNA, CDR2 YSLEER. The germline V and J ends were trimmed by 2 bases and 6 bases, with 17 bases remaining between them. This CDR3 region has 16 residues.

V gene TRBV7-9 combines with J gene TRBJ1-2, with D possibly matching TRBD1 (5 bases). CDR3 length: 14 residues. V shed 7 bases and J shed 2 bases, with 14 bases lying between them. The V gene's germline CDR1 is SEHNR and CDR2 FQNEAQ (reference sequence). The CDR3 bases are TGTGCCAGCACCGAGACGACAGCAAACTATGGCTACACCTTC. Its protein product is CASTETTANYGYTF.

Here the CDR3 reads CASRPRGGLGEQYF. DNA of the CDR3: TGTGCCAGCAGACCTCGCGGAGGGTTGGGCGAGCAGTACTTC. The chain is built from TRBV6-5 and TRBJ2-7; weak D call: TRBD2 (6 bases). The CDR3 has 14 amino acids. V lost 6 bases and J 6 bases, leaving 18 bases between the germline ends. Germline CDR1 is MNHEY and CDR2 is SVGAGI.

The chain carries TRBV7-9 and TRBJ1-3; a weak D match, TRBD1 (5 bases). CDR1 and CDR2 from the germline V gene are SEHNR and FQNEAQ (reference sequence). This CDR3 contains 14 residues. Between the trimmed V and J ends, which lost 1 base and 6 bases, there was a span of 10 bases. The chain's CDR3 is CASSLVAGLNTIYF. The DNA for the CDR3 is TGTGCCAGCAGCTTAGTCGCGGGGCTAAACACCATATATTTT. Variable domain in full (rest from reference TRBV7-9 and TRBJ1-3): DTGVSQNPRHKITKRGQNVTFRCDPISEHNRLYWYRQTLGQGPEFLTYFQNEAQLEKSRLLSDRFSAERPKGSFSTLEIQRTEQGDSAMYLCASSLVAGLNTIYFGEGSWLTVV.

The chain employs TRBV3-1 (or the pseudogene TRBV3-2) and TRBJ1-5; D remains unclear. Germline CDR1 reads LGHDT; CDR2 reads YNNKEL (reference sequence). V was cut by 4 bases and J by 4 bases, with 14 bases left in between. This CDR3 has 15 amino acids. CDR3 in DNA: TGTGCCAGCAGCCCTTCCGGCGCGGGAAATCAGCCCCAGCATTTT. This gives the protein CASSPSGAGNQPQHF.

The rearrangement uses TRBV18 and TRBJ1-5; 7 nucleotides line up with TRBD1. This CDR3 spans 13 amino acids. The V gene end was trimmed by 4 bases and the J gene end by 5 bases; junction bases not matched to a gene: 2. Germline V gene lookup returns CDR1 KGHSH and CDR2 LQKENI. CDR3 sequence reads: CASSQGADQPQHF. In nucleotides, the CDR3 is TGTGCCAGCTCACAGGGGGCGGATCAGCCCCAGCATTTT.

This chain links TRBV6-2 or TRBV6-3 with TRBJ2-7; 8 bases fit TRBD1. V lost 5 bases and J lost 4; bases outside the gene matches: 7. The CDR3 has 14 amino acids. Per germline, CDR1 MNHEY and CDR2 SVGEGT. CDR3 sequence (DNA): TGTGCCAGCAGTGCAGGACAGGGTCTTTACGAGCAGTACTTC. Translating it yields CASSAGQGLYEQYF.

The chain combines TRBV28 with TRBJ2-7; weak D call: TRBD1 (5 bases). The length of the CDR3 is 15 residues. The V gene's germline CDR1 is MDHEN and CDR2 SYDVKM. V lost 8 bases, J lost 2 bases, and 19 bases lay in between. CDR3 amino acids: CASSPAGIVTYEQYF. Here the CDR3 DNA reads TGTGCCAGCTCACCGGCAGGGATCGTGACCTACGAGCAGTACTTC.

This chain uses TRBV5-1 with TRBJ2-3, with 10 positions matching TRBD2. CDR3 length: 16 amino acids. The ends lost 1 base at V and 1 base at J; junction bases unmatched: 3. CDR1 SGHRS and CDR2 YFSETQ come from the germline V gene. CDR3 in amino acids: CASSLSLAGGTDTQYF. CDR3 in DNA: TGCGCCAGCAGCTTGAGCCTAGCGGGAGGCACAGATACGCAGTATTTT.

This clone was seen once. The chain links TRBV11-1 to TRBJ2-1, with 9 bases matching TRBD1. J was trimmed by 10 bases and V by 0 bases; bases with no gene match: 7. The germline V gene has CDR1 SGHAT and CDR2 FQDESV (reference sequence). The CDR3 length is 15 residues. The CDR3 DNA reads TGTGCCAGCAGCTTAGCGGACAGGGGTGAGGGAGAGCAGTTCTTC. The encoded protein is CASSLADRGEGEQFF.

In this sample, this clone turned up a few times. J is TRBJ2-3 and V is TRBV28; D remains ambiguous. This CDR3 region has 13 residues. The germline V and J ends were trimmed by 7 bases and 0 bases, with 8 bases remaining between them. Germline V gene lookup returns CDR1 MDHEN and CDR2 SYDVKM. In DNA, the CDR3 is TGTGCCAGCATCGACGGGAGCACAGATACGCAGTATTTT. Translated, it gives CASIDGSTDTQYF.

The chain uses TRBV15 and TRBJ1-4; 8 nucleotides match TRBD1. Germline values: CDR1 LNHNV, CDR2 YYDKDF (reference sequence). Germline trimming cut 0 bases from V and 3 bases from J; bases unmatched to any gene: 0. This CDR3 contains 15 residues. CDR3 coding DNA: TGTGCCACCAGCAGAGAGACAGGGGCTAATGAAAAACTGTTTTTT. It encodes CATSRETGANEKLFF.

The chain links TRBV18 to TRBJ2-1; 9 bases line up with TRBD2. In germline, CDR1 is KGHSH, CDR2 LQKENI. Germline trimming cut 2 bases from V and 6 bases from J; bases unmatched to any gene: 5. The CDR3 totals 15 residues. CDR3 loop: CASSPMAGGLNEQFF. CDR3 DNA sequence: TGTGCCAGCTCACCAATGGCGGGAGGGCTCAATGAGCAGTTCTTC. Combining the CDR3 with reference TRBV18 and TRBJ2-1 gives the whole variable domain NAGVMQNPRHLVRRRGQEARLRCSPMKGHSHVYWYRQLPEEGLKFMVYLQKENIIDESGMPKERFSAEFPKEGPSILRIQQVVRGDSAAYFCASSPMAGGLNEQFFGPGTRLTVL.

The chain couples TRBV4-3 to TRBJ2-7; tentative D call: TRBD2 (6 bases). Trimming shortened V by 0 bases and J by 2 bases, and 11 bases separated the two germline ends. Germline V lookup: CDR1 LGHNA, CDR2 YSLEER. The CDR3 runs 15 residues. For the CDR3, the DNA is TGCGCCAGCAGCCAAGATTACGGCGGGGCCTACGAGCAGTACTTC. Translating it yields CASSQDYGGAYEQYF.

This clone was seen a single time. The V call is TRBV9, the J call TRBJ1-6; maybe TRBD1 (5 bases). The CDR3 is made up of 14 amino acids. Trimming took 0 bases from V and 6 from J, leaving 7 bases between them. The germline CDR1 and CDR2 sequences are SGDLS and YYNGEE. The CDR3 DNA sequence: TGTGCCAGCAGCGTAGGGGGCTCTAATTCACCCCTCCACTTT. Encoded protein: CASSVGGSNSPLHF.